The rows below give T cell receptor beta chains drawn from one sample of a study of cytomegalovirus exposure and HLA in healthy donors. Using immunoSEQ multiplex PCR, the repertoire was profiled, and TCRdb retains in-frame clones only, with some absent. The sample shows about 98,000 clones, approximately 84% of them seen only once. Material for sequencing was PBMCs. The receptors come from a man aged 18 to 30 in good health and CMV-seropositive. Both conserved end residues are part of each CDR3. The D gene is left open where the match is weak. Expanded clones are given a class, and other clones once, few, many or no size at all.

TRBD2	TRBJ2-3	-	TRBV7-2	CASSRTSGETDTQYF	TGTGCCAGCAGCCGAACTAGCGGGGAAACAGATACGCAGTATTTT
TRBD2	TRBJ2-7	-	TRBV11-3	CASARGGSSYEQYF	TGTGCCAGCGCACGGGGGGGGAGCTCCTACGAGCAGTACTTC
TRBD1	TRBJ2-2	-	TRBV7-2	CASSLAPGTDYTGELFF	TGTGCCAGCAGCTTAGCGCCGGGGACAGATTACACCGGGGAGCTGTTTTTT
-	TRBJ2-2	-	TRBV28	CASSLIQGRNTGELFF	TGTGCCAGCAGTTTAATACAGGGAAGGAACACCGGGGAGCTGTTTTTT
-	TRBJ2-7	once	TRBV7-9	CASSSTGTEQYF	TGTGCCAGCAGCTCCACCGGGACAGAGCAGTACTTC
-	TRBJ1-2	-	TRBV6-5	CASSSQGDYGYTF	TGTGCCAGCTCTAGTCAGGGTGACTATGGCTACACCTTC
TRBD1	TRBJ1-2	-	TRBV4-1	CASSQVGQGDYGYTF	TGCGCCAGCAGCCAAGTAGGACAGGGAGACTATGGCTACACCTTC
-	TRBJ1-1	once	TRBV4-2	CASSQDRNTEAFF	TGTGCCAGCAGCCAAGACAGGAACACTGAAGCTTTCTTT
-	TRBJ2-2	-	TRBV19	CASSTTGNTGELFF	TGTGCCAGTAGTACGACAGGGAACACCGGGGAGCTGTTTTTT
-	TRBJ1-2	-	TRBV28	CASSLWGGASGYTF	TGTGCCAGCAGTTTATGGGGGGGGGCGAGTGGCTACACCTTC
TRBD2	TRBJ2-1	-	TRBV13	CASSTRTSGTYNEQFF	TGTGCCAGCAGCACCAGGACTAGCGGGACATACAATGAGCAGTTCTTC
-	TRBJ2-5	-	TRBV19	CASSAQTVVRGETQYF	TGTGCCAGTAGTGCCCAGACGGTAGTTCGGGGAGAGACCCAGTACTTC
-	TRBJ2-7	few	TRBV29-1	CSVEWADEQYF	TGCAGCGTTGAATGGGCAGACGAGCAGTACTTC
TRBD1	TRBJ1-4	-	TRBV28	CASSLSGTGGEKLFF	TGTGCCAGCAGTTTATCCGGGACAGGGGGTGAAAAACTGTTTTTT
-	TRBJ2-5	-	TRBV21-1	CASSKGRRGGLETQYF	TGTGCCAGCAGCAAAGGGCGGCGGGGGGGCTTAGAGACCCAGTACTTC
TRBD2	TRBJ2-1	-	TRBV28	CASQRGDSYNEQFF	TGTGCCAGTCAGCGGGGAGACTCCTACAATGAGCAGTTCTTC
-	TRBJ2-1	-	TRBV4-3	CASSQGGRFSYNEQFF	TGCGCCAGCAGCCAAGGTGGCCGATTCTCCTACAATGAGCAGTTCTTC
-	TRBJ2-5	-	TRBV5-6	CASSLYRQETQYF	TGTGCCAGCAGCTTGTACAGACAAGAGACCCAGTACTTC
TRBD2	TRBJ2-2	once	TRBV7-8	CASSPRGGNTGELFF	TGTGCCAGCAGCCCCCGGGGGGGGAACACCGGGGAGCTGTTTTTT
TRBD1	TRBJ2-7	-	TRBV27	CASSPRGHYEQYF	TGTGCCAGCAGTCCCAGGGGGCATTACGAGCAGTACTTC
-	TRBJ2-3	-	TRBV29-1	CSVHPRLSTDTQYF	TGCAGCGTTCACCCAAGACTGAGCACAGATACGCAGTATTTT
TRBD1	TRBJ2-5	-	TRBV7-9	CASSQTGTGGVKTQYF	TGTGCCAGCAGCCAAACCGGGACAGGGGGCGTAAAGACCCAGTACTTC
TRBD2	TRBJ2-1	once	TRBV15	CATSTSLAGGWDEQFF	TGTGCCACCAGCACCTCACTAGCGGGAGGATGGGATGAGCAGTTCTTC
-	TRBJ2-1	once	TRBV12-5	CASGPIAEYNEQFF	TGTGCTAGTGGTCCAATAGCGGAGTACAATGAGCAGTTCTTC